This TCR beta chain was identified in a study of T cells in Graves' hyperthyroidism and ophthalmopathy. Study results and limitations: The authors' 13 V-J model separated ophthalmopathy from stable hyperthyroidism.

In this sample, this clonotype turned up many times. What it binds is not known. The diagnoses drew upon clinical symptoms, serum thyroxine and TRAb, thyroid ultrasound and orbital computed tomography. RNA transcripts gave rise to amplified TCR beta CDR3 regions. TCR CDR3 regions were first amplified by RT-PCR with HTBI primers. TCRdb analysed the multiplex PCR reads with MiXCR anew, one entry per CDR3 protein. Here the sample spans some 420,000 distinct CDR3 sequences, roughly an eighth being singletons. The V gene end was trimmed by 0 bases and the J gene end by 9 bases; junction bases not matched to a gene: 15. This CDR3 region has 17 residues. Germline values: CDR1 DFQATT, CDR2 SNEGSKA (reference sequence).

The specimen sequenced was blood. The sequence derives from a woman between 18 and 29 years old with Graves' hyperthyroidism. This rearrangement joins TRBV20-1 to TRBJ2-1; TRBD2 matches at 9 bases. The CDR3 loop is CSARDSTGSGRSVEQFF. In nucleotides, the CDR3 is TGCAGTGCTAGAGATTCGACAGGCAGCGGGAGGTCGGTTGAGCAGTTCTTC.